The 26 T cell receptor beta chains below all came from one sample that was sequenced in a study of blood T cell repertoires in COVID-19. Data came from immunoSEQ multiplex PCR; TCRdb stores just in-frame clones and leaves some out. This table has about 200,000 clones, approximately 87% appearing once. The sample comprised peripheral blood. All receptors come from a man aged 60 to 75 who had recovered from COVID-19.

In nucleotides, the CDR3 is TGTGCCAGCAGCTTAGAATGGGACTCATTCTACGAGCAGTACTTC. Protein: CASSLEWDSFYEQYF. The V call is TRBV7-2, the J call TRBJ2-7, with D perhaps matching TRBD2 (6 bases). Per germline, CDR1 SGHTA and CDR2 FQGNSA. The CDR3 has 15 amino acids. V gave up 1 base and J gave up 3 bases, with 13 bases separating them.

This chain uses TRBV6-5 with TRBJ1-4; D ambiguous. V dropped 6 bases and J dropped 5 bases, with 7 bases sitting between them. The CDR3 is made up of 12 amino acids. CDR1 MNHEY and CDR2 SVGAGI come from the germline V gene. The CDR3 reads CASRAPNEKLFF. In DNA, the CDR3 is TGTGCCAGCAGGGCCCCGAATGAAAAACTGTTTTTT.

This rearrangement joins TRBV9 to TRBJ1-4; 7 bases are shared with TRBD1. Germline assignment: CDR1 SGDLS and CDR2 YYNGEE. J was trimmed by 8 bases and V by 3 bases; bases with no gene match: 10. CDR3 length equals 15 residues. The DNA of the CDR3 is TGTGCCAGCAGCGCACGGGACAGCTCTTGGGAAAAACTGTTTTTT. Translation gives CASSARDSSWEKLFF.

This CDR3 reads CASSLEGLTNQPQHF. The CDR3 nucleotides read TGTGCCAGCAGCTTGGAAGGCCTGACAAATCAGCCCCAGCATTTT. This sequence joins TRBV5-8 and TRBJ1-5; no firm D call. Germline V gives CDR1 SGHTS, CDR2 YDEGEE. The CDR3 covers 15 residues. V was clipped by 0 bases and J by 4 bases, with 11 bases between them.

This chain connects TRBV6-5 to TRBJ1-6; 9 nucleotides line up with TRBD1. CDR3 length equals 15 residues. The V segment lost 5 bases and the J segment 7 bases; nucleotides outside the gene matches: 6. Germline V gives CDR1 MNHEY, CDR2 SVGAGI. CDR3 amino acids: CASSRPGTGNSPLHF. The CDR3 nucleotides are TGTGCCAGCAGTCGTCCCGGGACAGGGAATTCACCCCTCCACTTT.

The chain recombines TRBV14 with TRBJ2-1; perhaps TRBD1 as D (6 bases). This CDR3 is 14 amino acids long. V was cut by 4 bases and J by 7 bases, with 14 bases left in between. The germline V gene has CDR1 SGHDN and CDR2 FVKESK. The CDR3: CASSRNLQGNEQFF. DNA for the CDR3: TGTGCCAGCAGCCGAAACCTCCAGGGGAATGAGCAGTTCTTC.

This clone was seen only once. The V and J genes are TRBV2 and TRBJ1-6; D uncertain. CDR1 SNHLY and CDR2 FYNNEI come from the germline V gene. The CDR3 spans 15 residues. V was shortened by 4 bases and J by 4 bases, with 11 bases between the two germline ends. This chain's CDR3 is CASSAIQVYNSPLHF. The CDR3 region has the DNA TGTGCCAGCAGTGCTATCCAGGTTTATAATTCACCCCTCCACTTT.

The V and J genes are TRBV6-6 and TRBJ1-1; a possible D gene is TRBD1 (6 bases). Germline V gives CDR1 MNHNY, CDR2 SVGAGI (reference sequence). There are 14 residues in the CDR3. V gave up 4 bases and J gave up 7 bases, with 16 bases separating them. The DNA for the CDR3 is TGTGCCAGCAGTTCCCAGGGGATTGAGGATGAAGCTTTCTTT. Protein: CASSSQGIEDEAFF.

This chain connects TRBV10-3 to TRBJ2-7; 12 bases match TRBD1. With 6 bases clipped from V and 2 bases from J, the junction kept 8 bases outside the gene matches. This CDR3 has 16 residues. Germline V gene data show CDR1 as ENHRY and CDR2 as SYGVKD. As DNA, the CDR3 is TGTGCCATCAGCGGGACAGGGGGCGAGAATACCTACGAGCAGTACTTC. The encoded protein is CAISGTGGENTYEQYF.

The rearrangement links TRBV4-1 to TRBJ1-1; D call uncertain. Per germline, CDR1 MGHRA and CDR2 YSYEKL. The V end was cut by 7 bases, the J end by 5 bases, with 20 bases between. This CDR3 spans 15 amino acids. The CDR3 sequence: CASTLEPGGLTEAFF. The CDR3 DNA sequence: TGCGCCAGCACCCTAGAACCCGGCGGTCTGACTGAAGCTTTCTTT.

The chain couples TRBV27 to TRBJ1-1; TRBD1 matches 7 bases. The CDR3 loop spans 16 amino acids. The ends lost 4 bases at V and 1 base at J; junction bases unmatched: 9. Germline CDR1 reads MNHEY; CDR2 reads SMNVEV (reference sequence). CDR3 coding DNA: TGTGCCAGCAGTTCCCAAATTAGGGGGCCGAACACTGAAGCTTTCTTT. Translated, it gives CASSSQIRGPNTEAFF.

The chain couples TRBV6-6 to TRBJ1-5; D gene unclear. Germline values: CDR1 MNHNY, CDR2 SVGAGI (reference sequence). V was trimmed by 8 bases and J by 1 base, leaving 18 bases between them. The CDR3 contains 16 residues. The DNA for the CDR3 is TGTGCCAGCGCTTCCCCCCCGGGCGGGAGCAATCAGCCCCAGCATTTT. Translated: CASASPPGGSNQPQHF.

This chain connects TRBV29-1 to TRBJ2-7; TRBD2 matches at 11 bases. CDR1 SQVTM and CDR2 ANQGSEA come from the germline V gene. After removal of 3 bases from V and 5 bases from J, the junction contained 3 bases not matched to a gene. The CDR3 runs to 13 residues. The CDR3 coding sequence is TGCAGCGTTGAGACTAGCGGGATGAACGAGCAGTACTTC. Protein sequence: CSVETSGMNEQYF.

The V gene is TRBV6-2 or TRBV6-3, the J gene TRBJ1-2, with unresolved D. Germline V gives CDR1 MNHEY, CDR2 SVGEGT. The CDR3 totals 16 residues. The V gene lost 6 bases and the J gene lost 6 bases, with 23 bases spanning the gap. CDR3 in amino acids: CASSSSGKHGGNGYTF. In nucleotides, the CDR3 is TGTGCCAGCAGCTCCAGCGGTAAACATGGTGGAAATGGCTACACCTTC.

This rearrangement joins TRBV7-2 to TRBJ1-4; TRBD1 might be the D (5 bases). The V gene's germline CDR1 is SGHTA and CDR2 FQGNSA. The CDR3 extends over 14 amino acids. Trimming took off 5 bases at V and 5 bases at J, with 12 bases between the two ends. The CDR3 DNA reads TGTGCCAGCAGCCTCGCAGGGTGGAATGAAAAACTGTTTTTT. It codes for CASSLAGWNEKLFF.

The rearrangement links TRBV19 to TRBJ1-1, with D possibly being TRBD1 (6 bases). V lost 6 bases to trimming and J lost 4 bases, with 9 bases between them. Germline V lookup: CDR1 LNHDA, CDR2 SQIVND (reference sequence). This CDR3 is built from 12 residues. The CDR3 DNA reads TGTGCCAGTAGGGGGGGGGCCACTGAAGCTTTCTTT. Its protein product is CASRGGATEAFF.

The rearrangement uses TRBV9 and TRBJ1-5; D gene ambiguous. The V end was cut by 3 bases, the J end by 0 bases, with 7 bases between. This CDR3 has 14 residues. Germline V gene data show CDR1 as SGDLS and CDR2 as YYNGEE. The CDR3 DNA follows: TGTGCCAGCAGCGCACATGATAGCAATCAGCCCCAGCATTTT. Translating it yields CASSAHDSNQPQHF. Complete variable domain (other parts from reference TRBV9 and TRBJ1-5): DSGVTQTPKHLITATGQRVTLRCSPRSGDLSVYWYQQSLDQGLQFLIQYYNGEERAKGNILERFSAQQFPDLHSELNLSSLELGDSALYFCASSAHDSNQPQHFGDGTRLSIL.

This clone was observed once. This chain joins TRBV3-1 (or the pseudogene TRBV3-2) and TRBJ1-2; D remains ambiguous. There are 14 residues in the CDR3. V lost 1 base, J lost 8 bases, and 14 bases lay in between. Looked up from germline, CDR1 is LGHDT and CDR2 is YNNKEL (reference sequence). The CDR3 coding sequence is TGTGCCAGCAGCCAAGGAGAGGGTGTGGGGGGCTACACCTTC. It encodes CASSQGEGVGGYTF.

This chain uses TRBV28 with TRBJ1-2; D is uncertain. This CDR3 is 9 amino acids long. Germline V gives CDR1 MDHEN, CDR2 SYDVKM. The CDR3 sequence is CSTGYGYTF. The CDR3 coding sequence is TGTTCCACCGGGTATGGCTACACCTTC.

The rearrangement joins TRBV3-1 (or the pseudogene TRBV3-2) to TRBJ2-5, with a weak D call TRBD1 (5 bases). CDR3 length equals 13 residues. With 4 bases removed from V and 4 bases from J, the gap between germline ends came to 10 bases. The V gene's germline CDR1 is LGHDT and CDR2 YNNKEL (reference sequence). Here the CDR3 reads CASSPRQRETQYF. The CDR3 DNA reads TGTGCCAGCAGCCCAAGACAGCGAGAGACCCAGTACTTC.

This chain links TRBV11-1 with TRBJ1-4, with 8 bases identical to TRBD1. In germline, CDR1 is SGHAT, CDR2 FQDESV (reference sequence). This CDR3 region has 14 residues. The V and J ends lost 5 bases and 7 bases, in that order; junction bases with no gene match: 6. CDR3 in amino acids: CASSPQGASEKLFF. The CDR3 DNA reads as TGTGCCAGCAGCCCCCAGGGGGCCTCTGAAAAACTGTTTTTT.

The genes are TRBV9 and TRBJ1-3, with 12 bases that match TRBD1. CDR3 size: 17 residues. V dropped 2 bases and J dropped 4; count of bases not matched to a gene: 7. Germline lookup yields CDR1 SGDLS and CDR2 YYNGEE. The CDR3 region is CASSVRDRGRDGNTIYF. CDR3 nucleotides: TGTGCCAGCAGCGTTAGGGACAGGGGGCGCGACGGAAACACCATATATTTT. Filled out from reference TRBV9 and TRBJ1-3, the complete variable domain reads DSGVTQTPKHLITATGQRVTLRCSPRSGDLSVYWYQQSLDQGLQFLIQYYNGEERAKGNILERFSAQQFPDLHSELNLSSLELGDSALYFCASSVRDRGRDGNTIYFGEGSWLTVV.

The chain uses TRBV29-1 and TRBJ1-1, with TRBD1 matching over 9 bases. This CDR3 has 13 residues. The V and J ends lost 6 bases and 4 bases, in that order; junction bases with no gene match: 6. Germline CDR1 is SQVTM and CDR2 is ANQGSEA. The DNA for the CDR3 is TGCAGCGTAGCCGGGACAGGGCGCACTGAAGCTTTCTTT. Its translation: CSVAGTGRTEAFF.

The chain couples TRBV19 to TRBJ1-2, with D tentatively TRBD1 (6 bases). CDR1 and CDR2 from the germline V gene are LNHDA and SQIVND (reference sequence). This CDR3 has 13 amino acids. With 7 bases removed from V and 4 bases from J, the gap between germline ends came to 13 bases. CDR3: CASNVGQFYGYTF. The CDR3 coding sequence is TGTGCCAGTAATGTCGGACAGTTCTATGGCTACACCTTC.

V gene TRBV28 combines with J gene TRBJ1-2, with a tentative D call TRBD1 (5 bases). This CDR3 has 14 amino acids. Germline-derived CDR1 and CDR2 are MDHEN and SYDVKM. V was clipped by 6 bases and J by 0 bases, with 11 bases between them. The CDR3 bases are TGTGCCAGCAGCCTTACAGGATCTAACTATGGCTACACCTTC. Its protein is CASSLTGSNYGYTF.

The chain recombines TRBV5-1 with TRBJ2-1; 13 bases are shared with TRBD2. The CDR3 is 16 residues long. In germline, CDR1 is SGHRS, CDR2 YFSETQ. V was pared by 4 bases and J by 2 bases, with 3 bases of the junction left unmatched. The CDR3: CASSPGLAGAYNEQFF. DNA for the CDR3: TGCGCCAGCAGCCCAGGACTAGCGGGGGCCTACAATGAGCAGTTCTTC.